The 12 T cell receptor beta chains listed next were all sequenced from one sample in a study of T cells after yellow fever vaccination. TCRdb reprocessed the 5' RACE reads with MiXCR, giving one entry per CDR3 protein. The sample holds more than 300,000 distinct CDR3 sequences, about 10% seen once. This sample comprised CD4+ T cells sorted from PBMCs, obtained 45 days after the yellow fever booster vaccination. Source of these receptors: a man between 18 and 35 years old who received the YFV17D yellow fever vaccine.

This clonotype occurred many times. The rearrangement links TRBV29-1 to TRBJ2-5; D not resolved. With 4 bases removed from V and 5 bases from J, the gap between germline ends came to 17 bases. CDR3 size: 14 residues. The germline gives CDR1 SQVTM, CDR2 ANQGSEA. The CDR3 nucleotides read TGCAGCGTTGTGTTGGGAACTCAGACGGAGACCCAGTACTTC. Its translation is CSVVLGTQTETQYF.

Concerning this clonotype itself: The junction departs from the called germline gene at one end, perhaps through a read error. This chain joins TRBV2 and TRBJ2-5; 13 nucleotides agree with TRBD2. The CDR3 is 12 residues long. CDR1 is SNHLY and CDR2 is FYNNEI in the germline V gene. CDR3 bases: TGTGCCAGCTCTGGACTAGCGGGGGTAGGGGGCTTC. Translating it yields CASSGLAGVGGF.

This clonotype was found many times. This chain joins TRBV7-9 and TRBJ1-5; D remains unclear. Trimming removed 3 bases at V and 5 bases at J, with 8 bases between. The germline gives CDR1 SEHNR, CDR2 FQNEAQ (reference sequence). This CDR3 spans 13 amino acids. The CDR3 DNA is TGTGCCAGCAGCTTTATGGACCATCAGCCCCAGCATTTT. This sequence encodes CASSFMDHQPQHF.

The chain links TRBV7-2 to TRBJ1-2; TRBD1 matches at 9 bases. The V segment lost 4 bases and the J segment 4 bases; nucleotides outside the gene matches: 7. Germline V gives CDR1 SGHTA, CDR2 FQGNSA. The CDR3 spans 15 residues. The CDR3 DNA follows: TGTGCCAGCAGCTCCCCGGGACAGGGAGCCTATGGCTACACCTTC. As protein: CASSSPGQGAYGYTF.

This clonotype was detected only a few times. The rearrangement uses TRBV6-6 and TRBJ1-3; TRBD1 agrees at 7 bases. This CDR3 spans 14 amino acids. V lost 6 bases, J lost 4 bases, and 6 bases stayed unmatched. The V gene's germline CDR1 is MNHNY and CDR2 SVGAGI (reference sequence). DNA of the CDR3: TGTGCCAGCAGAACCAGGGGGTCGGGAAACACCATATATTTT. Residues: CASRTRGSGNTIYF.

The chain combines TRBV5-4 with TRBJ2-1; D remains unclear. The CDR3 is 15 residues long. V was trimmed by 2 bases and J by 0 bases, leaving 9 bases between them. CDR1 and CDR2 from the germline V gene are SGHNT and YYREEE (reference sequence). CDR3 nucleotides: TGTGCCAGCAGCTTTGGTTCTATCTCCTACAATGAGCAGTTCTTC. Its translation: CASSFGSISYNEQFF. The whole variable domain, remainder taken from reference TRBV5-4 and TRBJ2-1, is ETGVTQSPTHLIKTRGQQVTLRCSSQSGHNTVSWYQQALGQGPQFIFQYYREEENGRGNFPPRFSGLQFPNYSSELNVNALELDDSALYLCASSFGSISYNEQFFGPGTRLTVL.

V gene TRBV7-9 combines with J gene TRBJ1-1; no clear D. V dropped 5 bases and J dropped 0 bases, with 19 bases sitting between them. CDR3 length: 17 residues. Germline CDR1 is SEHNR and CDR2 is FQNEAQ (reference sequence). The DNA for the CDR3 is TGTGCCAGCAGCAATCGGGTGGGGTCCGGGCTGAACACTGAAGCTTTCTTT. Translated, it gives CASSNRVGSGLNTEAFF.

This clonotype was recorded at least ten times. The CDR3 DNA reads as TGCAGCGTTAGCGGGGGAACGATTAGCTCCTACAATGAGCAGTTCTTC. Residues: CSVSGGTISSYNEQFF. The rearrangement uses TRBV29-1 and TRBJ2-1, with TRBD2 matching 8 bases. The CDR3 spans 16 residues. CDR1 SQVTM and CDR2 ANQGSEA come from the germline V gene. V dropped 5 bases and J dropped 0; count of bases not matched to a gene: 9.

This clonotype was counted between two and nine times. The chain combines TRBV14 with TRBJ2-1; possibly TRBD1 for D (6 bases). Germline V gene data show CDR1 as SGHDN and CDR2 as FVKESK. The CDR3 loop spans 17 amino acids. Deletions cut 2 bases from V and 5 bases from J, with 19 bases between. The CDR3 here is CASSQIVGGAVNNEQFF. The CDR3 coding sequence is TGTGCCAGCAGCCAAATAGTAGGGGGTGCAGTGAACAATGAGCAGTTCTTC.

The V and J genes are TRBV12-3 or TRBV12-4 and TRBJ1-5; tentative D call: TRBD1 (5 bases). The CDR3 is 16 residues long. The V end was cut by 1 base, the J end by 2 bases, with 12 bases between. As DNA, the CDR3 is TGTGCCAGCAGTTTAGGGCAGGGACGGGGCAATCAGCCCCAGCATTTT. Protein product: CASSLGQGRGNQPQHF.

This clonotype has just a few counts. This sequence joins TRBV12-3 or TRBV12-4 and TRBJ2-1; TRBD1 is a possible D gene (7 bases). This CDR3 has 15 residues. V gave up 5 bases and J gave up 8 bases, with 19 bases separating them. CDR3 residues: CASSPDRVIADEQFF. CDR3 nucleotides: TGTGCCAGCAGTCCCGACAGGGTAATAGCGGATGAGCAGTTCTTC.

Turning to this clonotype: This could be a read error, since a much larger clone is one nucleotide away. This rearrangement joins TRBV20-1 to TRBJ2-5; D gene uncertain. The length of the CDR3 is 10 residues. The V and J ends lost 3 bases and 1 base respectively, with 0 bases between them. Germline lookup yields CDR1 DFQATT and CDR2 SNEGSKA (reference sequence). CDR3 sequence: CSASQETQYF. The CDR3 DNA reads TGCAGTGCTAGCCAAGAGACCCAGTACTTC.